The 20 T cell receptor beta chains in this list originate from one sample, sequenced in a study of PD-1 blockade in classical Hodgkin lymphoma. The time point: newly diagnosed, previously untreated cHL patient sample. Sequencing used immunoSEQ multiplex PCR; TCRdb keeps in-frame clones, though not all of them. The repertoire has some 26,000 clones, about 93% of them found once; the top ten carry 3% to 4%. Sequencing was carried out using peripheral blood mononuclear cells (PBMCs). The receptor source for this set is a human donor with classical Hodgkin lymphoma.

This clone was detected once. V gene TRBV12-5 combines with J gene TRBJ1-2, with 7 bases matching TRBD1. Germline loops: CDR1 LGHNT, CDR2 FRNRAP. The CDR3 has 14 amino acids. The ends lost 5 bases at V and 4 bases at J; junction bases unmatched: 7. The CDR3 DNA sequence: TGTGCTAGTGGTGCCTCCGGGACAGCCTATGGCTACACCTTC. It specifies CASGASGTAYGYTF.

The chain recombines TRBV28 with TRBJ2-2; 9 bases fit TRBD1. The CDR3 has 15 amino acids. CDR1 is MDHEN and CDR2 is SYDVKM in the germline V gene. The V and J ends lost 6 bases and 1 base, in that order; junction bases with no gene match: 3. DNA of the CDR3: TGTGCCAGCAGGGACAGGGGACTGAACACCGGGGAGCTGTTTTTT. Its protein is CASRDRGLNTGELFF.

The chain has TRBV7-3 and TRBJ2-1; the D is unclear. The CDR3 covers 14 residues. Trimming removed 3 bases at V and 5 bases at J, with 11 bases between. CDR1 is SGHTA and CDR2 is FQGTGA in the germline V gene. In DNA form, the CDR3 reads TGTGCCAGCAGCTTGGTTTACGGACACAATGAGCAGTTCTTC. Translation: CASSLVYGHNEQFF.

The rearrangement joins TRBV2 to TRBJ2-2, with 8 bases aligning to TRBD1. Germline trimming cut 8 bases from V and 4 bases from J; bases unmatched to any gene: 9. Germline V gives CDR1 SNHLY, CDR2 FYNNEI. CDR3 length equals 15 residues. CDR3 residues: CASEYRGLGTGELFF. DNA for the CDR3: TGTGCCAGCGAGTACAGGGGGTTGGGCACCGGGGAGCTGTTTTTT. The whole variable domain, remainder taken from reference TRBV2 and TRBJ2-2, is EPEVTQTPSHQVTQMGQEVILRCVPISNHLYFYWYRQILGQKVEFLVSFYNNEISEKSEIFDDQFSVERPDGSNFTLKIRSTKLEDSAMYFCASEYRGLGTGELFFGEGSRLTVL.

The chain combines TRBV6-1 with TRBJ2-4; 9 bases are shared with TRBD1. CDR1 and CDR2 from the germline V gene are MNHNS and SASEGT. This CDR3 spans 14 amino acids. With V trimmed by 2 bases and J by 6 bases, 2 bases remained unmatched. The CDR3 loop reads CASSEPDRGNIQYF. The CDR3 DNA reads TGTGCCAGCAGTGAACCGGACAGGGGAAACATTCAGTACTTC.

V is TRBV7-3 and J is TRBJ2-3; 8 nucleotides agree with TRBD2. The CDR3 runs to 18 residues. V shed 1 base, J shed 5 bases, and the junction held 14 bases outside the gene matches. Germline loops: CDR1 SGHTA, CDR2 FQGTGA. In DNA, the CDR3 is TGTGCCAGCAGCTTAATGGGAGGGGCAGCGGGGGTAGGAGATACGCAGTATTTT. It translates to CASSLMGGAAGVGDTQYF. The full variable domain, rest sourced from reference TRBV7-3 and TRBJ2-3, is GAGVSQTPSNKVTEKGKYVELRCDPISGHTALYWYRQSLGQGPEFLIYFQGTGAADDSGLPNDRFFAVRPEGSVSTLKIQRTERGDSAVYLCASSLMGGAAGVGDTQYFGPGTRLTVL.

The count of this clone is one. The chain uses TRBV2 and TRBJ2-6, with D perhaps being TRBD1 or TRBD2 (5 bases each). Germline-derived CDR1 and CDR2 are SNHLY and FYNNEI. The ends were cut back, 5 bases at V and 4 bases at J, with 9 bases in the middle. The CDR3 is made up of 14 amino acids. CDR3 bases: TGTGCCAGCAGTTCAGGGAGAGGGGCCAACGTCCTGACTTTC. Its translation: CASSSGRGANVLTF.

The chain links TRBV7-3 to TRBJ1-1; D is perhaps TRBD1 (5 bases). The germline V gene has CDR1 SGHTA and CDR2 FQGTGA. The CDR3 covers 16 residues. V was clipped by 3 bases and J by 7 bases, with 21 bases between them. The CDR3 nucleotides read TGTGCCAGCAGCTTGGCCCGAGGGGATGCGAGGGATGAAGCTTTCTTT. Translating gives CASSLARGDARDEAFF.

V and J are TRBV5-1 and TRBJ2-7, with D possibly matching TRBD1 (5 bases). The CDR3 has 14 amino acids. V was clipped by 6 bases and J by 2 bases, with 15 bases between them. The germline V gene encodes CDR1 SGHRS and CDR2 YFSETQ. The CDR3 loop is CASKSGLGAYEQYF. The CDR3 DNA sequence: TGCGCCAGCAAATCCGGTCTAGGGGCCTACGAGCAGTACTTC.

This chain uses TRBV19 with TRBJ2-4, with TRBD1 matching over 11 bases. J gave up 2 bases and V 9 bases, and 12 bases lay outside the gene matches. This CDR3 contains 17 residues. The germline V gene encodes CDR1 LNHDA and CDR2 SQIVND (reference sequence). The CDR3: CASRDRGMTLTKNIQYF. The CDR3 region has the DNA TGTGCCAGCCGGGACAGGGGGATGACGTTGACCAAAAACATTCAGTACTTC. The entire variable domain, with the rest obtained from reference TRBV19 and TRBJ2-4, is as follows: DGGITQSPKYLFRKEGQNVTLSCEQNLNHDAMYWYRQDPGQGLRLIYYSQIVNDFQKGDIAEGYSVSREKKESFPLTVTSAQKNPTAFYLCASRDRGMTLTKNIQYFGAGTRLSVL.

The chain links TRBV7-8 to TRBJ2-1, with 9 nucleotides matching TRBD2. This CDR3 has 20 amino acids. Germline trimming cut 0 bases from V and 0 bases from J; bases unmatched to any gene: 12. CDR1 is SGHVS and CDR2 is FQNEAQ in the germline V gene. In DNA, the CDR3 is TGTGCCAGCAGCTTAGCGCGAGGACTAGCGCGTCAGAGCTCCTACAATGAGCAGTTCTTC. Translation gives CASSLARGLARQSSYNEQFF.

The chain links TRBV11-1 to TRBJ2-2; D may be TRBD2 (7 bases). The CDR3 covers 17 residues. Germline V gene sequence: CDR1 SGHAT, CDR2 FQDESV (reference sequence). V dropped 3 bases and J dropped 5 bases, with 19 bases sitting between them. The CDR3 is CASSFDIGGAGTGELFF. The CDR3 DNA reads TGTGCCAGCAGCTTTGATATTGGGGGGGCTGGAACCGGGGAGCTGTTTTTT.

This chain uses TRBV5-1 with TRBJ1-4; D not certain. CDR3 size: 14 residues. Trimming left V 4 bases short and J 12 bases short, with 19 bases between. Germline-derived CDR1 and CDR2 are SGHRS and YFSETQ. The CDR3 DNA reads TGCGCCAGCAGCGGCGGTTTACGGGTTGCGGAACTGTTTTTT. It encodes CASSGGLRVAELFF.

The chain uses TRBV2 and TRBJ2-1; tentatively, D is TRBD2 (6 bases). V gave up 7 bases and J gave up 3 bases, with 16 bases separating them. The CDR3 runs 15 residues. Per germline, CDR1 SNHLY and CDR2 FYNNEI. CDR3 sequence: CASMIWQGGYNEQFF. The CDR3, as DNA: TGTGCCAGCATGATATGGCAGGGAGGCTACAATGAGCAGTTCTTC.

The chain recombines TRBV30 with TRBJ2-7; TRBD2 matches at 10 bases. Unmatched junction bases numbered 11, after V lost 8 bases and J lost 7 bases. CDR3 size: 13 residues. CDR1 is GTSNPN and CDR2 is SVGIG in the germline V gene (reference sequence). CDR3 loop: CAAELAGLSEQYF. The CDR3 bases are TGTGCCGCTGAACTAGCGGGATTGTCTGAGCAGTACTTC.

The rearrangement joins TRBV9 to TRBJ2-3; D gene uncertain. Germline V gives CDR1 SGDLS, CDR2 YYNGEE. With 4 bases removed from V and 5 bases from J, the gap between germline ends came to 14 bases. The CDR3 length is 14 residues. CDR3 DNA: TGTGCCAGCAGCCCCCGCCCTGGGGTAGATACGCAGTATTTT. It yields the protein CASSPRPGVDTQYF.

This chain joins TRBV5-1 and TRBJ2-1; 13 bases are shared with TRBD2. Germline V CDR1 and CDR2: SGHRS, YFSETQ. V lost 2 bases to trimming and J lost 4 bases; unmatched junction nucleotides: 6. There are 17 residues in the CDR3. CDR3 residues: CASSFVGTSGVYNEQFF. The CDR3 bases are TGCGCCAGCAGCTTCGTCGGGACTAGCGGGGTATACAATGAGCAGTTCTTC.

The CDR3 is CASSRTGGGTDTQYF. The CDR3 region has the DNA TGTGCCAGCAGCCGGACAGGGGGCGGGACAGATACGCAGTATTTT. This chain uses TRBV7-3 with TRBJ2-3, with 11 bases identical to TRBD1. Germline-derived CDR1 and CDR2 are SGHTA and FQGTGA. V lost 5 bases to trimming and J lost 3 bases; unmatched junction nucleotides: 4. This CDR3 has 15 residues.

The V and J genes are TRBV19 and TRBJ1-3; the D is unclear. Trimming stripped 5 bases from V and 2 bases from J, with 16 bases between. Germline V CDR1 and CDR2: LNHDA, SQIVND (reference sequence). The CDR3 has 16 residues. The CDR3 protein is CASSLTDRLPGNTIYF. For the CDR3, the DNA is TGTGCCAGTAGTCTAACGGACCGGCTGCCTGGAAACACCATATATTTT.

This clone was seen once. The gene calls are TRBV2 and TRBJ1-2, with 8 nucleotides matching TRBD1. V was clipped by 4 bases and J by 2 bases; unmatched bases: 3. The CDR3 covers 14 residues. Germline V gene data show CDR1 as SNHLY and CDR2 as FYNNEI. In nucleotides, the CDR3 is TGTGCCAGCAGTGGGACAGGGTCCAACTATGGCTACACCTTC. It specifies CASSGTGSNYGYTF.